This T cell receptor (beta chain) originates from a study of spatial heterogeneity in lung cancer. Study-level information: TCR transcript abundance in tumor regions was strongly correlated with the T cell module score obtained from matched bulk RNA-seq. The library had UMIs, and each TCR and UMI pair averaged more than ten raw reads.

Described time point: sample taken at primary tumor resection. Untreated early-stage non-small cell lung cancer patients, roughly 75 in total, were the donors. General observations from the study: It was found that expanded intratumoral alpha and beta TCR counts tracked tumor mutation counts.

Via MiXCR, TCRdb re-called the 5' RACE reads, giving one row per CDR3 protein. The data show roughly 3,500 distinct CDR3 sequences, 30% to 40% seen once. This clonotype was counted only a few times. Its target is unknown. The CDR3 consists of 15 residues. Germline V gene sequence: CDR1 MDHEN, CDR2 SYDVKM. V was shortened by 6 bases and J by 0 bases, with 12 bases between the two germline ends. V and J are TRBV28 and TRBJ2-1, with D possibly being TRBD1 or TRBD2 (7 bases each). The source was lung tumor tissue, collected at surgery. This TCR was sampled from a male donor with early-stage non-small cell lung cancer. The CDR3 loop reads CASSQGGSSYNEQFF. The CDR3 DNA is TGTGCCAGCAGCCAGGGGGGGAGCTCCTACAATGAGCAGTTCTTC.